This passage covers 21 T cell receptor beta chains from one sample sequenced in a study of OX40 agonist ivuxolimab in advanced cancers. Libraries were constructed by the immunoSEQ multiplex PCR assay. Here the immuneACCESS table is served through TCRdb, limited to in-frame sequences with V and J called. Missing clones are a known gap in these copies; in checked studies unresolved V genes cover under half, and the rest lacks a known reason. Across this sample there are tens of thousands of clones, with 92% seen only once. Together, the top ten hold around 0.51% of the sample. The source was CD4+ or CD8+ T cells sorted from blood, collected in a trial of the OX40 agonist ivuxolimab. The origin of the receptors is an adult with an advanced solid tumor such as melanoma, head and neck, liver or kidney cancer.

The chain uses TRBV6-6 and TRBJ1-6, with unresolved D. The CDR3 has 16 residues. Germline CDR1 MNHNY, CDR2 SVGAGI (reference sequence). Trimming left V 0 bases short and J 6 bases short, with 12 bases between. CDR3 amino acids: CASSYSLGTLNSPLHF. DNA of the CDR3: TGTGCCAGCAGTTACTCGTTGGGCACACTTAATTCACCCCTCCACTTT.

This chain uses TRBV18 with TRBJ2-5; 7 nucleotides line up with TRBD1. The V gene's germline CDR1 is KGHSH and CDR2 LQKENI. The CDR3 has 17 residues. V lost 2 bases to trimming and J lost 1 base; unmatched junction nucleotides: 10. The chain's CDR3 is CASSPGIRDRAQETQYF. CDR3 coding DNA: TGTGCCAGCTCACCAGGGATTAGAGACAGGGCCCAAGAGACCCAGTACTTC.

V and J are TRBV19 and TRBJ2-5, with a possible D match to TRBD2 (6 bases). V lost 11 bases and J 1 base, leaving 11 bases between the germline ends. CDR1 and CDR2 (germline): LNHDA, SQIVND (reference sequence). The CDR3 is 12 residues long. CDR3 bases: TGTGCCTCGGAGGGACCCCAAGAGACCCAGTACTTC. Encoded protein: CASEGPQETQYF.

The V gene is TRBV6-1, the J gene TRBJ1-5; possible D gene TRBD1, 6 bases. CDR1 is MNHNS and CDR2 is SASEGT in the germline V gene. This CDR3 comprises 14 residues. V was clipped by 2 bases and J by 6 bases, with 11 bases between them. The CDR3, as DNA: TGTGCCAGCAGTGAACAGGGGAGCGGTCAGCCCCAGCATTTT. It yields the protein CASSEQGSGQPQHF.

J is TRBJ1-1 and V is TRBV10-3, with D tentatively TRBD1 (5 bases). The CDR3 covers 13 residues. The germline gives CDR1 ENHRY, CDR2 SYGVKD. V was cut by 10 bases and J by 3 bases, with 15 bases left in between. The CDR3 DNA reads TGTGCCACCCAGTATAGGGGAGACACTGAAGCTTTCTTT. As protein: CATQYRGDTEAFF.

This clone appeared a few times. The chain is built from TRBV10-3 and TRBJ2-5; 8 nucleotides align to TRBD2. Germline-derived CDR1 and CDR2 are ENHRY and SYGVKD. This CDR3 is 15 amino acids long. The ends lost 6 bases at V and 2 bases at J; junction bases unmatched: 8. CDR3 sequence reads: CAIRDASGFQETQYF. The CDR3 nucleotides read TGTGCCATCAGGGACGCTAGCGGGTTTCAAGAGACCCAGTACTTC.

Sample share makes this clone medium-sized. The rearrangement joins TRBV4-2 to TRBJ2-4, with 9 positions matching TRBD1. J gave up 0 bases and V 1 base, and 13 bases lay outside the gene matches. The CDR3 covers 20 residues. Per germline, CDR1 LGHNA and CDR2 YNFKEQ. The CDR3 region is CASSQASGTGFILAKNIQYF. CDR3 sequence (DNA): TGTGCCAGCAGCCAAGCCTCCGGGACAGGGTTTATATTAGCCAAAAACATTCAGTACTTC.

This clone was seen a single time. V gene TRBV7-9 combines with J gene TRBJ2-3; D gene uncertain. This CDR3 has 13 residues. Germline V CDR1 and CDR2: SEHNR, FQNEAQ (reference sequence). The V gene lost 6 bases and the J gene lost 6 bases, with 13 bases spanning the gap. This CDR3 reads CASSSPRVDTQYF. In nucleotides, the CDR3 is TGTGCCAGCAGTTCTCCGCGTGTGGATACGCAGTATTTT.

The chain recombines TRBV5-4 with TRBJ1-2, with D tentatively TRBD1 (5 bases). Trimming took off 4 bases at V and 4 bases at J, with 14 bases between the two ends. Germline V gives CDR1 SGHNT, CDR2 YYREEE (reference sequence). This CDR3 is built from 14 residues. CDR3 loop: CASSIHGGTYGYTF. CDR3 in DNA: TGTGCCAGCAGCATACACGGCGGGACCTATGGCTACACCTTC. Based on the CDR3 plus reference TRBV5-4 and TRBJ1-2, the full variable domain is ETGVTQSPTHLIKTRGQQVTLRCSSQSGHNTVSWYQQALGQGPQFIFQYYREEENGRGNFPPRFSGLQFPNYSSELNVNALELDDSALYLCASSIHGGTYGYTFGSGTRLTVV.

This clone has only one observation. The chain links TRBV11-3 to TRBJ2-1; 7 bases match TRBD2. J gave up 5 bases and V 3 bases, and 7 bases lay outside the gene matches. CDR1 SGHNT and CDR2 YENEEA come from the germline V gene. The CDR3 is 15 amino acids. CDR3 DNA: TGTGCCAGCAGCTTTTCGGGAGGTGTCGACAATGAGCAGTTCTTC. Its protein is CASSFSGGVDNEQFF.

This clone was detected only a few times. An end of the junction does not agree with germline; a read error may underlie this. The rearrangement links TRBV13 to TRBJ1-3; no clear D gene. Germline assignment: CDR1 PRHDT and CDR2 FYEKMQ (reference sequence). This CDR3 is 14 amino acids long. CDR3 DNA: TGTGCCAGCAGCTTAGAGAGGGCGGGAAGCACCATATATTTT. It yields the protein CASSLERAGSTIYF.

This chain connects TRBV14 to TRBJ1-5, with unresolved D. The V and J ends lost 4 bases and 4 bases respectively, with 8 bases between them. This CDR3 has 13 amino acids. In germline, CDR1 is SGHDN, CDR2 FVKESK. This chain's CDR3 is CASSRSGNQPQHF. The CDR3 DNA is TGTGCCAGCAGCCGATCCGGGAATCAGCCCCAGCATTTT. The full variable domain, with the rest looked up from reference TRBV14 and TRBJ1-5, is EAGVTQFPSHSVIEKGQTVTLRCDPISGHDNLYWYRRVMGKEIKFLLHFVKESKQDESGMPNNRFLAERTGGTYSTLKVQPAELEDSGVYFCASSRSGNQPQHFGDGTRLSIL.

The chain links TRBV7-9 to TRBJ2-5, with D perhaps TRBD1 or TRBD2 (5 bases each). V was clipped by 5 bases and J by 5 bases, with 15 bases between them. The germline V gene has CDR1 SEHNR and CDR2 FQNEAQ (reference sequence). This CDR3 comprises 14 residues. CDR3 region: CASSPGRTKETQYF. The CDR3 coding sequence is TGTGCCAGCAGCCCGGGACGGACGAAGGAGACCCAGTACTTC.

This sequence joins TRBV19 and TRBJ1-5; 10 nucleotides agree with TRBD1. The length of the CDR3 is 16 residues. Trimming at V came to 4 bases and at J to 2 bases, leaving 5 bases not matched to a gene. Germline V gene data show CDR1 as LNHDA and CDR2 as SQIVND (reference sequence). The CDR3 sequence is CASSTSGTGGNQPQHF. As DNA, the CDR3 is TGTGCCAGTAGTACATCCGGGACAGGGGGCAATCAGCCCCAGCATTTT.

The chain joins TRBV2 to TRBJ1-2; the match to TRBD1 covers 7 bases. The CDR3 totals 11 residues. V gave up 5 bases and J gave up 8 bases; unmatched junction bases: 2. Per germline, CDR1 SNHLY and CDR2 FYNNEI. The CDR3 spells CASSNRGGYTF. The CDR3 bases are TGTGCCAGCAGTAACAGGGGCGGCTACACCTTC.

V and J are TRBV6-6 and TRBJ2-2; a weak D match, TRBD2 (5 bases). V lost 10 bases and J 7 bases, leaving 13 bases between the germline ends. The CDR3 totals 12 residues. Germline V lookup: CDR1 MNHNY, CDR2 SVGAGI (reference sequence). The CDR3, as DNA: TGTGCCACCCAGAGGGCGAACGGGGAGCTGTTTTTT. This gives the protein CATQRANGELFF.

The chain is built from TRBV9 and TRBJ2-2, with D unresolved. The CDR3 consists of 13 residues. Germline assignment: CDR1 SGDLS and CDR2 YYNGEE. V lost 4 bases and J lost 6, with 10 bases in between. CDR3 nucleotides: TGTGCCAGCAGCACCCCCGGGTCCGGGGAGCTGTTTTTT. It is translated as CASSTPGSGELFF.

The chain has TRBV6-1 and TRBJ2-7; D might be TRBD1 (6 bases). Germline CDR1 and CDR2: MNHNS and SASEGT. There are 11 residues in the CDR3. The V end lost 6 bases, the J end lost 4 bases, and 7 bases lay between the germline ends. The CDR3 loop is CASRGQYEQYF. The CDR3 DNA reads TGTGCCAGCAGAGGACAGTACGAGCAGTACTTC.

This clone has more than one count but fewer than ten. The rearrangement uses TRBV30 and TRBJ1-1; TRBD1 aligns across 9 bases. Germline V lookup: CDR1 GTSNPN, CDR2 SVGIG (reference sequence). The J segment lost 4 bases and the V segment lost 3 bases, leaving 3 bases of the junction unmatched. This CDR3 contains 13 residues. CDR3 sequence reads: CAWRTGGGTEAFF. Here the CDR3 DNA reads TGTGCCTGGAGGACAGGGGGAGGCACTGAAGCTTTCTTT.

The CDR3 DNA reads TGTGCCAGCAGTGAAAGTGGGTGGATGGGAGAGACCCAGTACTTC. Its protein product is CASSESGWMGETQYF. The chain couples TRBV25-1 to TRBJ2-5; D gene unclear. Germline CDR1 reads MGHDK; CDR2 reads SYGVNS. The CDR3 is 15 amino acids. Trimming took 2 bases from V and 4 from J, leaving 14 bases between them.

The chain employs TRBV6-6 and TRBJ2-5; D is possibly TRBD2 (7 bases). The CDR3 has 14 residues. V lost 7 bases and J lost 7, with 19 bases in between. CDR1 is MNHNY and CDR2 is SVGAGI in the germline V gene (reference sequence). This chain's CDR3 is CASTKGEGRGTQYF. DNA of the CDR3: TGTGCCAGCACAAAGGGGGAGGGGCGCGGGACCCAGTACTTC.